Included here is one T cell receptor beta chain sequence, with context. What it binds is unknown. V was shortened by 4 bases and J by 5 bases, with 11 bases between the two germline ends. The CDR3 is made up of 14 amino acids. Germline CDR1 and CDR2: SGHTA and FQGTGA. These data come from a study of shared clonotypes between healthy human individuals. Among the donors, all were Caucasian adults who lived in Nashville, Tennessee. Clones were sequenced by immunoSEQ multiplex PCR, and TCRdb holds only the in-frame ones, with some missing. The table has hundreds of thousands of clones, roughly 72% seen once. Study-wide points: With a handful of donors compared, 4.5% to 6.5% of naive CD4 clonotypes were shared.

V gene TRBV7-3 combines with J gene TRBJ2-2, with D possibly being TRBD2 (5 bases). The sample was memory CD4+ T cells sorted from blood. Subset given: CD45RA-negative fraction. This receptor was obtained from a woman between 25 and 40 years old in good health. The CDR3 nucleotides read TGTGCCAGCAGCTCCGGACTCTTGACCGGGGAGCTGTTTTTT. The encoded protein is CASSSGLLTGELFF.